The T cell receptor (beta chain) described here comes from a study of blood T cells in healthy people across ages. CDR3 length equals 16 residues. The germline CDR1 and CDR2 sequences are MGHRA and YSYEKL. Then a second PCR, running roughly 7 to 11 cycles, was carried out with a sample-barcoded 5' primer and a J-beta primer mix. MiXCR, applied by TCRdb to the 5' RACE reads, yields one record per CDR3 protein. The sample shows about 970,000 distinct CDR3 sequences, approximately 50% of them seen only once. Sample: blood. This TCR was recovered from a woman between 55 and 75 years old in good health. The chain combines TRBV4-1 with TRBJ2-7; 9 bases are shared with TRBD2. The J call could be wrong; TRBJ2-5 is a better fit for the DNA end. This CDR3 is CASSQVALAGSETQYF. DNA of the CDR3: TGCGCCAGCAGCCAGGTCGCCCTAGCGGGATCAGAGACCCAGTACTTC.